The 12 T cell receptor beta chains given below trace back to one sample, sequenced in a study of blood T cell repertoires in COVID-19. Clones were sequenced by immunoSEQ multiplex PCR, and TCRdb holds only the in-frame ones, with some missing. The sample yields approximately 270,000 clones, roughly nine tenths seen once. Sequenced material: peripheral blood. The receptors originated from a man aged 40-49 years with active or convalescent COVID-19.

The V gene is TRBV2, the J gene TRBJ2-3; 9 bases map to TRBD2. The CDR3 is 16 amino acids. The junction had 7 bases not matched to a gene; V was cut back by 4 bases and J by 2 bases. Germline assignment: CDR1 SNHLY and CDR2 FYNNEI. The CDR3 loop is CASSAAGGPNTDTQYF. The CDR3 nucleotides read TGTGCCAGCAGTGCGGCGGGAGGGCCCAACACAGATACGCAGTATTTT.

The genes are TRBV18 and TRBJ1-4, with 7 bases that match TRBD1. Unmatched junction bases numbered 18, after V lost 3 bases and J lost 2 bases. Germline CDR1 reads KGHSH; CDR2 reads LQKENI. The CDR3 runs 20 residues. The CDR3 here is CASSPARQGSWSATNEKLFF. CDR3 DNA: TGTGCCAGCTCACCGGCGAGACAGGGAAGTTGGTCGGCGACTAATGAAAAACTGTTTTTT.

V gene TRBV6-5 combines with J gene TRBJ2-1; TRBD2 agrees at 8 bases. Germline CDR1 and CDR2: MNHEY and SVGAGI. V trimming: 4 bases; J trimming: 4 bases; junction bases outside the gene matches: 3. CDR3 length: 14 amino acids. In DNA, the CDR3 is TGTGCCAGCAGTTTGTTAGCGGGATACAATGAGCAGTTCTTC. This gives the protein CASSLLAGYNEQFF.

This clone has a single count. The DNA for the CDR3 is TGTGCCAGCAGCCAATATCGGACTCCACGGGCGGTTGGGAATGAGCAGTTCTTC. As protein: CASSQYRTPRAVGNEQFF. This chain links TRBV3-1 (or the pseudogene TRBV3-2) with TRBJ2-1; a possible D gene is TRBD2 (5 bases). Trimming removed 2 bases at V and 7 bases at J, with 24 bases between. The CDR3 is made up of 18 amino acids. Looked up from germline, CDR1 is LGHDT and CDR2 is YNNKEL (reference sequence).

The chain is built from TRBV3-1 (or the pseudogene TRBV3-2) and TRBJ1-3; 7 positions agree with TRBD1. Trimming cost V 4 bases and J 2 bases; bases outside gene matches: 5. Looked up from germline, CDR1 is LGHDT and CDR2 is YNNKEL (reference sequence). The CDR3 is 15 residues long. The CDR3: CASSRATGAGNTIYF. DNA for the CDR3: TGTGCCAGCAGCCGTGCCACAGGGGCTGGAAACACCATATATTTT.

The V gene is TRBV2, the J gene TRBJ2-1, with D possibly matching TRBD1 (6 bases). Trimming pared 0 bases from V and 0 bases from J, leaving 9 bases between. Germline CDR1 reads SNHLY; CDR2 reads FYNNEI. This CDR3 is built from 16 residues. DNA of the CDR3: TGTGCCAGCAGTGAAGCGGGACATAACTCCTACAATGAGCAGTTCTTC. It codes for CASSEAGHNSYNEQFF.

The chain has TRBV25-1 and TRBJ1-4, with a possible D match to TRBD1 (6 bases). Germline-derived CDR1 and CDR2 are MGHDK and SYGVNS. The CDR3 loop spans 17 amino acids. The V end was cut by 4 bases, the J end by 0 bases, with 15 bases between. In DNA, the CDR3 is TGTGCCAGCAGTGCCGGACAGACCGTTGCAACTAATGAAAAACTGTTTTTT. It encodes CASSAGQTVATNEKLFF.

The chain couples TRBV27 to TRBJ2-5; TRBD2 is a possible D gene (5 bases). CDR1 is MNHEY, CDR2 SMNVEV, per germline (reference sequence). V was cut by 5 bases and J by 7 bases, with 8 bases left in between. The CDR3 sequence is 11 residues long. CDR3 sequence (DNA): TGTGCCAGCAGTCTAGGGAGGACCCAGTACTTC. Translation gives CASSLGRTQYF.

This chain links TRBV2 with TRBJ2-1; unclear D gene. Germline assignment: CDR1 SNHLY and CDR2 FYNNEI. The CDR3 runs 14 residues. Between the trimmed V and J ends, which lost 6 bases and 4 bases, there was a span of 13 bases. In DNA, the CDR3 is TGTGCCAGCAGCCGTAGAGTTTCGTACAATGAGCAGTTCTTC. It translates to CASSRRVSYNEQFF.

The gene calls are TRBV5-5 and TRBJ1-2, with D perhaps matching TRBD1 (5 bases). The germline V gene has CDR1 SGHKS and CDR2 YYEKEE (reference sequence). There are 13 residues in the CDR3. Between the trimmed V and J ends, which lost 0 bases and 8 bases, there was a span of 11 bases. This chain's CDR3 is CASSLEPGIGYTF. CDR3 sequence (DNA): TGTGCCAGCAGCTTGGAGCCAGGGATCGGCTACACCTTC.

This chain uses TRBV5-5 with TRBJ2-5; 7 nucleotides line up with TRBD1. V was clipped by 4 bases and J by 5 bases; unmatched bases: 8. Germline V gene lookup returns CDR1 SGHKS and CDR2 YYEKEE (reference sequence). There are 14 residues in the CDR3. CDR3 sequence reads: CASSLDRLGETQYF. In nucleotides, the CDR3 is TGTGCCAGCAGCCTGGACAGGTTGGGGGAGACCCAGTACTTC.

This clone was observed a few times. This CDR3 reads CSVERGQGSCGYTF. The CDR3 DNA reads as TGCAGCGTTGAAAGGGGACAGGGATCTTGTGGCTACACCTTC. The rearrangement joins TRBV29-1 to TRBJ1-2; 9 nucleotides match TRBD1. The CDR3 totals 14 residues. With V trimmed by 2 bases and J by 7 bases, 8 bases remained unmatched. CDR1 SQVTM and CDR2 ANQGSEA come from the germline V gene.